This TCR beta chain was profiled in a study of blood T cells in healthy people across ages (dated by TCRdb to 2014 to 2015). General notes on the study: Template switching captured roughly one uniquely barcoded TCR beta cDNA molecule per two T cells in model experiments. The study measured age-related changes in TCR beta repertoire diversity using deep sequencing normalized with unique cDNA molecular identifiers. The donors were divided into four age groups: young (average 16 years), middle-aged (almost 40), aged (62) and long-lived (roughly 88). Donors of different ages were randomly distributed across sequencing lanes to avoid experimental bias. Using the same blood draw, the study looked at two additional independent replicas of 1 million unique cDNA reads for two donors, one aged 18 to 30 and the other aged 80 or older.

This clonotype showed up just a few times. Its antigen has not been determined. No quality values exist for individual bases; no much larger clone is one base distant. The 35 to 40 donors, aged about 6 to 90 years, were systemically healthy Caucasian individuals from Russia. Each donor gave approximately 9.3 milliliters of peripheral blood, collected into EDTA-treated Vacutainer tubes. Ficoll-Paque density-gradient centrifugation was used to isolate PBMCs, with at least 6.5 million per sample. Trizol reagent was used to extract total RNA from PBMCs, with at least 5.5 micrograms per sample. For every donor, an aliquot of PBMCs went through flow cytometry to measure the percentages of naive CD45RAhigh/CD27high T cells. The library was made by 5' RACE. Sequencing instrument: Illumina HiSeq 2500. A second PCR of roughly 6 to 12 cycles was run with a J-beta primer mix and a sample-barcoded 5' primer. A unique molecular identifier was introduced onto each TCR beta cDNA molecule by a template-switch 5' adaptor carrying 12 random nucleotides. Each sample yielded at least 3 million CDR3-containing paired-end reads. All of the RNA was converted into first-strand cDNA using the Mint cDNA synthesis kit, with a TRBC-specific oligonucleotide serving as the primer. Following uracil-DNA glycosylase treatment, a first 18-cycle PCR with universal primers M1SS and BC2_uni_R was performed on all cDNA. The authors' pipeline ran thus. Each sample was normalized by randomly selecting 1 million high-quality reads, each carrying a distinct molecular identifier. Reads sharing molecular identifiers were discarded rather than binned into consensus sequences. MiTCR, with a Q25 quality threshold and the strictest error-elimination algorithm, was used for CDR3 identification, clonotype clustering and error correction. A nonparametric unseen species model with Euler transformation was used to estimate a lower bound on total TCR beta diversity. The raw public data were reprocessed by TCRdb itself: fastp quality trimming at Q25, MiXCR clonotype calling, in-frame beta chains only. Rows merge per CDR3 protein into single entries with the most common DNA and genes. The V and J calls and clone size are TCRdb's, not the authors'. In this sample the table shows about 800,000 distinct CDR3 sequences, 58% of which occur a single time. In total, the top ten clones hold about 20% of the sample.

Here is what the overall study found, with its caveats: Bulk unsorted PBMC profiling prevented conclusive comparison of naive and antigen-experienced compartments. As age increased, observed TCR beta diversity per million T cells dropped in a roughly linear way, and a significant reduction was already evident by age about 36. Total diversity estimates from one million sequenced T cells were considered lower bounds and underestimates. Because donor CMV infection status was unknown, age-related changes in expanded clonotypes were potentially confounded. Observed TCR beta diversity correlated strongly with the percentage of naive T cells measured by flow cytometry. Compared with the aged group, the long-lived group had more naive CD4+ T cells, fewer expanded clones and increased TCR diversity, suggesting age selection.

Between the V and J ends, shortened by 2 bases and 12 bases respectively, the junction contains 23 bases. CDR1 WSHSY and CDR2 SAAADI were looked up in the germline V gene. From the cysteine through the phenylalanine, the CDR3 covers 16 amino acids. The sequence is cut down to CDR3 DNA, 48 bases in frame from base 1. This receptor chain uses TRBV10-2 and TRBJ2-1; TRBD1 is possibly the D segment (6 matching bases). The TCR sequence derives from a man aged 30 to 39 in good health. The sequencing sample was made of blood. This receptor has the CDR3 CASSERGSARLSSQFF. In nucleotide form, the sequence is TGCGCCAGCAGTGAGAGGGGGTCCGCGCGGTTAAGTTCGCAGTTCTTC.